This TCR beta chain derives from a study of T cell responses to AZD1222 COVID-19 vaccine. Whole-study results and caveats: Of spike-specific TCRs, nearly half reportedly target regions left unmutated in variants.

For this clone: Antigen specificity is unknown.

Profiled with immunoSEQ multiplex PCR; TCRdb holds only in-frame clones, not every one. The sample has over 100,000 clones; approximately 91% are singletons. The study pooled second doses at about 4 or about 12 weeks. The CDR3 has 13 residues. The ends were cut back, 2 bases at V and 6 bases at J, with 7 bases in the middle. CDR1 and CDR2 from the germline V gene are KGHSH and LQKENI. This TCR derives from an adult who received the AZD1222 COVID-19 vaccine. Material: peripheral blood, obtained 28 days after the second AZD1222 dose. The V call is TRBV18, the J call TRBJ2-2; possible D gene TRBD1, 5 bases. The CDR3 spells CASSPRGPGELFF. CDR3 DNA: TGTGCCAGCTCACCAAGGGGCCCCGGGGAGCTGTTTTTT.